This TCR beta chain was documented in a study of chemoradiotherapy in HPV16-positive cancers. Background on the study: Candidate HPV-specific T-cell clones and common TCR motifs came from functional assays in two HPV16-positive patients. Study conclusions and caveats: For HPV16-positive patients, expanding HPV-responsive T cells associated with longer recurrence-free survival. Non-HPV-specific T cells did not expand in tumors during treatment, whereas candidate HPV-specific clones and E7-related motifs did.

This clone was found once. The antigen remains unidentified. Repertoires were sampled repeatedly during chemoradiotherapy. Germline CDR1 is SGHRS and CDR2 is YFSETQ. This CDR3 contains 16 residues. Unmatched junction bases numbered 8, after V lost 3 bases and J lost 2 bases. TCRdb's copy holds only in-frame clones and misses some; the assay was immunoSEQ multiplex PCR. The sample lists about 12,000 clones; over 65% were seen once. This chain links TRBV5-1 with TRBJ1-1; 9 positions match TRBD1. The receptor was derived from a human donor with HPV-associated anogenital cancer. This specimen was acquired from a patient who underwent chemoradiotherapy. The CDR3 bases are TGCGCCAGCAGCTCCGGGACAGGGATAGGAAACACTGAAGCTTTCTTT. This gives the protein CASSSGTGIGNTEAFF.